A selection of T cell receptor beta chains follows, all from one sample in a study of shared clonotypes between healthy human individuals. This table comes from immunoSEQ multiplex PCR, and its TCRdb copy is limited to in-frame clones, with some not included. Of approximately 2.4 million clones listed, more than 90% are singletons. Material for sequencing was naive CD4+ T cells sorted from blood. Source of these receptors: a man between 18 and 29 years old in good health. Both conserved end residues are part of each CDR3. A D gene is named only where the DNA matches it firmly. Size tells how often a clone was seen (once, few, many) or the class of an expanded clone, and some rows leave it out.

18	TRBD1	TRBJ2-7	TRBV7-4	NA	CASSLIPPSGTGPYEQYF	TGTGCCAGCAGCTTAATTCCCCCTTCCGGGACAGGGCCCTACGAGCAGTACTTC
15	NA	TRBJ1-1	TRBV5-6	NA	CASSPIGSLNTEAFF	TGTGCCAGCAGCCCCATAGGAAGTTTGAACACTGAAGCTTTCTTT
16	NA	TRBJ2-2	TRBV5-4	NA	CASSLRTGTGTGELFF	TGTGCCAGCAGCCTGAGGACGGGGACGGGCACCGGGGAGCTGTTTTTT
15	TRBD1	TRBJ2-3	TRBV6-5	NA	CASSTTGAPTDTQYF	TGTGCCAGCAGTACCACAGGGGCCCCCACAGATACGCAGTATTTT
16	NA	TRBJ2-5	TRBV5-6	NA	CASSLVTGAVQETQYF	TGTGCCAGCAGCTTGGTCACAGGAGCGGTCCAAGAGACCCAGTACTTC
16	TRBD1	TRBJ2-3	TRBV5-4	NA	CASSTGQGTSTDTQYF	TGTGCCAGCAGCACTGGACAGGGAACTAGCACAGATACGCAGTATTTT
15	TRBD1	TRBJ2-7	TRBV4-3	NA	CASSQMTGKTYEQYF	TGCGCCAGCAGCCAGATGACAGGGAAGACCTACGAGCAGTACTTC
13	NA	TRBJ2-1	TRBV28	NA	CASSPMINNEQFF	TGTGCCAGCAGTCCGATGATCAACAATGAGCAGTTCTTC
14	NA	TRBJ1-5	TRBV6-1	NA	CASSDTAPNQPQHF	TGTGCCAGCAGTGATACAGCTCCCAATCAGCCCCAGCATTTT
14	TRBD1	TRBJ1-2	TRBV6-6	NA	CASSGSGQGNGYTF	TGTGCCAGCAGTGGATCGGGACAGGGAAATGGCTACACCTTC
13	TRBD1	TRBJ1-2	TRBV13	NA	CASSSWDSYGYTF	TGTGCCAGCAGCTCGTGGGACAGTTATGGCTACACCTTC
13	TRBD1	TRBJ1-1	TRBV10-3	NA	CAISDLRGAEAFF	TGTGCCATCAGTGATCTCAGGGGGGCTGAAGCTTTCTTT
14	NA	TRBJ2-6	TRBV6-1	NA	CASSQDSGANVLTF	TGTGCCAGCAGCCAGGACTCTGGGGCCAACGTCCTGACTTTC
15	NA	TRBJ2-1	TRBV15	NA	CATSREATLGDEQFF	TGTGCCACCAGCAGAGAGGCGACCCTCGGGGATGAGCAGTTCTTC
19	NA	TRBJ2-3	TRBV9	NA	CASSVEEGTRTLNTDTQYF	TGTGCCAGCAGCGTAGAAGAAGGGACTCGGACCCTAAACACAGATACGCAGTATTTT
15	TRBD1	TRBJ2-7	TRBV7-9	NA	CASSLGDSSSYEQYF	TGTGCCAGCAGCTTAGGGGACAGTTCCTCCTACGAGCAGTACTTC
15	NA	TRBJ1-2	TRBV6-5	NA	CASSYSPAENYGYTF	TGTGCCAGCAGTTACTCCCCTGCGGAGAACTATGGCTACACCTTC
12	TRBD2	TRBJ2-1	TRBV28	NA	CASPVAGNEQFF	TGTGCCAGCCCGGTAGCGGGCAATGAGCAGTTCTTC
12	NA	TRBJ1-2	TRBV10-3	NA	CAISDRNYGYTF	TGTGCCATCAGTGACAGGAACTATGGCTACACCTTC
16	TRBD2	TRBJ2-1	TRBV7-2	NA	CASSTRTSSAHNEQFF	TGTGCCAGCAGCACGCGGACTAGCTCAGCCCACAATGAGCAGTTCTTC
13	NA	TRBJ1-1	TRBV6-5	NA	CASRRGVDTEAFF	TGTGCCAGTCGCCGGGGTGTTGACACTGAAGCTTTCTTT
15	NA	TRBJ1-5	TRBV6-1	NA	CASMGSPISNQPQHF	TGTGCCAGCATGGGCAGTCCTATAAGCAATCAGCCCCAGCATTTT
15	NA	TRBJ1-1	TRBV5-6	once	CASSSYQSGEGEAFF	TGTGCCAGCAGCTCGTACCAGTCAGGGGAAGGTGAAGCTTTCTTT
13	TRBD1	TRBJ2-7	TRBV27	NA	CASRRTGAYEQYF	TGTGCCAGCAGGCGGACAGGGGCCTACGAGCAGTACTTC
15	TRBD1	TRBJ1-2	TRBV11-2	NA	CASSRQGGIGYGYTF	TGTGCCAGCAGCCGACAGGGAGGGATCGGCTATGGCTACACCTTC
14	NA	TRBJ2-2	TRBV6-5	NA	CASSYSNVPGELFF	TGTGCCAGCAGTTACTCGAATGTTCCCGGGGAGCTGTTTTTT
10	TRBD1	TRBJ2-1	TRBV20-1	NA	CSAGQDEQFF	TGCAGTGCTGGACAGGATGAGCAGTTCTTC
15	NA	TRBJ2-7	TRBV5-6	NA	CASNLGGRSSYEQYF	TGTGCCAGCAACCTTGGGGGGAGGTCCTCCTACGAGCAGTACTTC
15	NA	TRBJ2-1	TRBV5-1	NA	CASSLAIASVVEQFF	TGCGCCAGCAGCTTGGCCATCGCTAGCGTAGTTGAGCAGTTCTTC
16	TRBD1	TRBJ1-3	TRBV18	NA	CASSPYTGTVGNTIYF	TGTGCCAGCTCGCCTTACACCGGGACAGTTGGAAACACCATATATTTT
16	NA	TRBJ1-5	TRBV7-8	NA	CASSLVLGQGNQPQHF	TGTGCCAGCAGCCTAGTATTAGGGCAGGGGAATCAGCCCCAGCATTTT
13	TRBD1	TRBJ1-6	TRBV5-1	NA	CASNRDRGSPLHF	TGCGCCAGCAACCGGGACAGGGGATCACCCCTCCACTTT
14	NA	TRBJ1-1	TRBV5-1	NA	CASSLRGQNTEAFF	TGCGCCAGCAGCTTAAGGGGCCAGAACACTGAAGCTTTCTTT
16	TRBD1	TRBJ2-1	TRBV27	NA	CASSLSNRGPRDEQFF	TGTGCCAGCAGTTTATCGAACAGGGGGCCTCGGGATGAGCAGTTCTTC
16	NA	TRBJ2-3	TRBV11-2	NA	CASSLRLRASTDTQYF	TGTGCCAGCAGCTTAAGGCTGCGTGCTAGCACAGATACGCAGTATTTT
13	NA	TRBJ2-3	TRBV5-4	NA	CASSFPSTDTQYF	TGTGCCAGCAGCTTTCCAAGCACAGATACGCAGTATTTT
15	NA	TRBJ1-1	TRBV29-1	NA	CSGKGSPTRNTEAFF	TGCAGCGGGAAGGGGAGCCCGACTCGGAACACTGAAGCTTTCTTT
14	NA	TRBJ2-5	TRBV5-4	once	CASSLGQLQETQYF	TGTGCCAGCAGCTTGGGGCAGCTCCAAGAGACCCAGTACTTC
14	TRBD1	TRBJ2-2	TRBV29-1	NA	CSVVGPGGTGELFF	TGCAGCGTGGTGGGACCAGGGGGCACCGGGGAGCTGTTTTTT
15	TRBD2	TRBJ2-1	TRBV6-5	NA	CASRAPGGARNEQFF	TGTGCCAGCAGGGCCCCCGGGGGGGCCAGGAATGAGCAGTTCTTC
14	NA	TRBJ1-5	TRBV6-4	once	CASSFGRGNQPQHF	TGTGCCAGCAGTTTCGGACGGGGGAATCAGCCCCAGCATTTT
16	TRBD1	TRBJ1-5	TRBV19	few	CASSQTTGGRNQPQHF	TGTGCCAGTAGTCAAACCACAGGGGGCAGGAATCAGCCCCAGCATTTT
14	TRBD2	TRBJ2-1	TRBV6-5	NA	CASRGLAENNEQFF	TGTGCCAGCAGAGGACTAGCGGAAAACAATGAGCAGTTCTTC
15	NA	TRBJ1-4	TRBV5-1	NA	CASSLVGTANEKLFF	TGCGCCAGCAGCTTGGTCGGCACCGCAAATGAAAAACTGTTTTTT
14	NA	TRBJ2-7	TRBV10-1	NA	CASSDGGISYEQYF	TGCGCCAGCAGTGATGGCGGGATAAGCTACGAGCAGTACTTC
13	NA	TRBJ1-2	TRBV5-4	NA	CASAYPGNYGYTF	TGTGCCAGCGCCTATCCGGGGAACTATGGCTACACCTTC
15	NA	TRBJ1-6	TRBV28	NA	CASILGSSYNSPLHF	NA
15	NA	TRBJ2-7	TRBV4-3	once	CASSQAAPGPYEQYF	TGCGCCAGCAGCCAAGCAGCACCGGGACCCTACGAGCAGTACTTC